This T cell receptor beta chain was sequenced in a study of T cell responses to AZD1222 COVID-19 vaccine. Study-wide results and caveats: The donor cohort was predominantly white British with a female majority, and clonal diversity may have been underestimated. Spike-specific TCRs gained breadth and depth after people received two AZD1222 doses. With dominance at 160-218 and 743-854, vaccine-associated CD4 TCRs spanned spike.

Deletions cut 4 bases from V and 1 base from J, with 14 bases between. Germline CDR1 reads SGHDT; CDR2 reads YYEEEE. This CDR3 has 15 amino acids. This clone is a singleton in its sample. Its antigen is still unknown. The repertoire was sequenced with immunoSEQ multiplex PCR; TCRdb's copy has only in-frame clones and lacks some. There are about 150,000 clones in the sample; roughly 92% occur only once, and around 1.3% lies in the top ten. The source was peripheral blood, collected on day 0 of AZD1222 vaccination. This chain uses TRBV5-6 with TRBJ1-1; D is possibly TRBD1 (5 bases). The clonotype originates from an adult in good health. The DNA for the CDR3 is TGTGCCAGCAGCCACCGGGCAGGGCCGAACACTGAAGCTTTCTTT. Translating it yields CASSHRAGPNTEAFF. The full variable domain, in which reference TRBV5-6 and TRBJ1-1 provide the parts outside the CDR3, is DAGVTQSPTHLIKTRGQQVTLRCSPKSGHDTVSWYQQALGQGPQFIFQYYEEEERQRGNFPDRFSGHQFPNYSSELNVNALLLGDSALYLCASSHRAGPNTEAFFGQGTRLTVV.